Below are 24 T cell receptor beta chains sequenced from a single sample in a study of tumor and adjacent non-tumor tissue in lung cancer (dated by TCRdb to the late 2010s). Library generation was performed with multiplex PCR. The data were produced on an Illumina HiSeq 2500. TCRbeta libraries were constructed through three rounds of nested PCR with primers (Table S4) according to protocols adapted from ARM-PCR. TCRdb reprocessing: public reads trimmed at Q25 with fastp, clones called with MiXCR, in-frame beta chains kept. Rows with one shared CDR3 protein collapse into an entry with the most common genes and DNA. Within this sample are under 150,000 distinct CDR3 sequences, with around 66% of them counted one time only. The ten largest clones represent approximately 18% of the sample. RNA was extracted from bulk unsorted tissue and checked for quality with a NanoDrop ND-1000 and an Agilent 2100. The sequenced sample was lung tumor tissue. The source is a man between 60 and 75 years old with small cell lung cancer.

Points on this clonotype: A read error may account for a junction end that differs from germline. As DNA, the CDR3 is TGTGCCAGCAGCCCTGACCTATTTAGTGGCACCTGGGAGCTGTTTTTT. As protein: CASSPDLFSGTWELFF. This chain connects TRBV11-3 to TRBJ2-2; D is unresolved. The length of the CDR3 is 16 residues. Germline loops: CDR1 SGHNT, CDR2 YENEEA.

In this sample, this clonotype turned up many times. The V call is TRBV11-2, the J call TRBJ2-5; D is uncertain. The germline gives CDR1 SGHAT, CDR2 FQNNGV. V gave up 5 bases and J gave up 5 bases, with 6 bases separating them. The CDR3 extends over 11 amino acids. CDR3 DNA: TGTGCCAGCAGCCAGGCGGAGACCCAGTACTTC. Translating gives CASSQAETQYF.

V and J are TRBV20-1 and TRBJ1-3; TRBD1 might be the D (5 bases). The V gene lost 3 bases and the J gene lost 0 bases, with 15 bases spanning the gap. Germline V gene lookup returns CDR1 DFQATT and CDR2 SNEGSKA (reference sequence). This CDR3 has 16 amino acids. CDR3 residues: CSASMGGTSSGNTIYF. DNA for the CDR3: TGCAGTGCTAGCATGGGAGGGACCTCCTCTGGAAACACCATATATTTT.

In DNA form, the CDR3 reads TGTGCCAGCAGTAAGGCCTTAGGGGGGGACACTGAAGCTTTCTTT. The encoded protein is CASSKALGGDTEAFF. V is TRBV6-5 and J is TRBJ1-1, with D possibly TRBD1 on 6 matching bases. This CDR3 spans 15 amino acids. Per the germline V gene, CDR1 is MNHEY and CDR2 is SVGAGI. V lost 5 bases to trimming and J lost 3 bases, with 16 bases between them.

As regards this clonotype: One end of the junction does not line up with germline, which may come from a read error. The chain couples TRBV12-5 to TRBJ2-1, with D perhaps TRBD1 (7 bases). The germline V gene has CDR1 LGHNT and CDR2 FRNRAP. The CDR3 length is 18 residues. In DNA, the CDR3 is TGTGCTAGTAGTTTGGTAACTTTCGTCATAGGGGGCGGGGATGAGCAGTTCTTC. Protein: CASSLVTFVIGGGDEQFF.

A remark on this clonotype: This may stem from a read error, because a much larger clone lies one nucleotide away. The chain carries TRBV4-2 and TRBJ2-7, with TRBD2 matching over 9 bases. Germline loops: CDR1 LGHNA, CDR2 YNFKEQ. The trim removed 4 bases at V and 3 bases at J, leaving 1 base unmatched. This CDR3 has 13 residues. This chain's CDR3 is CASSRGRDYEQYF. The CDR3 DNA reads TGTGCCAGCAGCCGCGGGAGGGACTACGAGCAGTACTTC.

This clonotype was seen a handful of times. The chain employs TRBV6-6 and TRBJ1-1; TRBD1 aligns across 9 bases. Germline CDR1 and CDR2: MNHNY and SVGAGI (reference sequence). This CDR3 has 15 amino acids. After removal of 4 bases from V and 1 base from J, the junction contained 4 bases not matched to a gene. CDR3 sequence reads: CASSSSGQGNTEAFF. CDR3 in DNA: TGTGCCAGCAGTTCATCGGGACAGGGGAACACTGAAGCTTTCTTT.

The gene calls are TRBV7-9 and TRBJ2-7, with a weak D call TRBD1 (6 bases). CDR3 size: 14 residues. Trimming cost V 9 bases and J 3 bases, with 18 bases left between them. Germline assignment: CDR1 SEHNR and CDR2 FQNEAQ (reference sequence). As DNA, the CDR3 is TGTGCCAGTAGCCCACGGACAGATCTCTACGAGCAGTACTTC. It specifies CASSPRTDLYEQYF.

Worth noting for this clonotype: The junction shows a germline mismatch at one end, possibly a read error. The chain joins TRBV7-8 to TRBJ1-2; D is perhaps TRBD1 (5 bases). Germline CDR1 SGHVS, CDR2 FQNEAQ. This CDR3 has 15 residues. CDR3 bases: TGTGCCAGCAGTCGGGGAGACAGAGGGAGATATGGGTACACCTTC. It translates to CASSRGDRGRYGYTF.

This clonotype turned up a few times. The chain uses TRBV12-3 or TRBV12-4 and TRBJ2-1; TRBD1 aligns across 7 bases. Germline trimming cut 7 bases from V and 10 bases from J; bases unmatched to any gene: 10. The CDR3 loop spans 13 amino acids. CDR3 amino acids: CASTKDRPTEQFF. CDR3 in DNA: TGTGCCAGCACCAAGGACAGGCCGACGGAGCAGTTCTTC.

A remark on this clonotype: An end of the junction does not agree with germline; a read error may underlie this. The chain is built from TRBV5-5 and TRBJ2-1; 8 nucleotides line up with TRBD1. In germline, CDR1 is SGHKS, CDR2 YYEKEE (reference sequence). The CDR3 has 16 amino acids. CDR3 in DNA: TGTGTCAGCAGCCTGGGACAGGCGGTGACGTACAAAGAGCAGTTCTTC. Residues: CVSSLGQAVTYKEQFF.

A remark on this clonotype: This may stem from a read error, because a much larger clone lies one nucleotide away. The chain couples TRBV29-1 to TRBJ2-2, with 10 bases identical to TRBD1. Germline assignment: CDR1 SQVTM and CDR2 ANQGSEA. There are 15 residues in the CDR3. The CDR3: CSVGRDRGDTGELCF. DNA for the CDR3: TGCAGCGTTGGTCGGGACAGGGGCGACACCGGGGAGCTGTGTTTT.

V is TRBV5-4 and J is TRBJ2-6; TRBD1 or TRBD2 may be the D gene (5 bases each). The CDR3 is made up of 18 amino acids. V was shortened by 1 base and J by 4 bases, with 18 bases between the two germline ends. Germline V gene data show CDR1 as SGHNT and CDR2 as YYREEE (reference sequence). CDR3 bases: TGTGCCAGCAGCTTGAACAGACGGGGCGACTCGGGGGCCAACGTCCTGACTTTC. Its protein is CASSLNRRGDSGANVLTF.

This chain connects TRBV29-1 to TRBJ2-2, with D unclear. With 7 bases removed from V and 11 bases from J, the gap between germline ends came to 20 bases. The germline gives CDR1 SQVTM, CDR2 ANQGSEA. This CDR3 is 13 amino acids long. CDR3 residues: CSDSTAHIGELFF. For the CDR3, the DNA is TGCAGCGATTCGACGGCTCACATCGGAGAGCTGTTTTTT.

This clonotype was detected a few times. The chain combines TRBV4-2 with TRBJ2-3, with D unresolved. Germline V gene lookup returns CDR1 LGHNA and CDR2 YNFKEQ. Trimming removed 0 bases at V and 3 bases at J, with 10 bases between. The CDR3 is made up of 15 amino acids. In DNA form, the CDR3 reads TGTGCCAGCAGCCAAGATCTTGGGCCTACAGATACGCAGTATTTT. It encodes CASSQDLGPTDTQYF.

This CDR3 is CATSDPTSTVIDTQYF. In DNA form, the CDR3 reads TGTGCCACCAGTGATCCTACTAGCACGGTGATAGATACGCAGTATTTT. J is TRBJ2-3 and V is TRBV24-1; a weak D match, TRBD2 (6 bases). V lost 3 bases and J lost 5, with 17 bases in between. Germline loops: CDR1 KGHDR, CDR2 SFDVKD. The CDR3 covers 16 residues.

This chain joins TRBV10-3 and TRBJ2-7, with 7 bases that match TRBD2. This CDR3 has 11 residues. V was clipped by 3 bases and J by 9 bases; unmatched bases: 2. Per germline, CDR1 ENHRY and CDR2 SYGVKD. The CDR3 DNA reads TGTGCCATCAGTGAAGGGAGGGGGCAGTACGTC. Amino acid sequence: CAISEGRGQYV.

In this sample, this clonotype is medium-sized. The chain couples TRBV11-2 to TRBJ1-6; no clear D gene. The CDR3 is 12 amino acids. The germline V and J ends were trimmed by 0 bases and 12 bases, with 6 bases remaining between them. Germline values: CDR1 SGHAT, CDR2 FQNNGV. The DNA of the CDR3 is TGTGCCAGCAGCTTAGAAAAGCTACCCCTCCACTTT. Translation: CASSLEKLPLHF.

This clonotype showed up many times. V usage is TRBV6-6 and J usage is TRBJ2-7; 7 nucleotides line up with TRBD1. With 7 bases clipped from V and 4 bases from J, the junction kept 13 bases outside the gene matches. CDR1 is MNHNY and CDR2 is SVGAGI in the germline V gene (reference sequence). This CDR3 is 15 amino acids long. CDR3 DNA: TGTGCCAGCACCACTCCCGGGACAGAAGATTACGAGCAGTACTTC. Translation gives CASTTPGTEDYEQYF.

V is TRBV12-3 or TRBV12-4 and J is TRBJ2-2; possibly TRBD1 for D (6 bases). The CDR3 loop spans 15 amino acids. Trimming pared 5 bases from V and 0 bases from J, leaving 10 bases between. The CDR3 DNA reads TGTGCCAGCAGTCGGGACACAGCGAACACCGGGGAGCTGTTTTTT. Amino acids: CASSRDTANTGELFF.

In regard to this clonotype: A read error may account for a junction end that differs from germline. The CDR3 DNA sequence: TGCAGTGCTAGAGATCTAGCGGGAGGGCCAGATGAGCAGCTCTTC. This sequence encodes CSARDLAGGPDEQLF. The J gene is TRBJ2-1, the V gene TRBV20-1, with 12 bases identical to TRBD2. This CDR3 spans 15 amino acids. Germline CDR1 DFQATT, CDR2 SNEGSKA (reference sequence).

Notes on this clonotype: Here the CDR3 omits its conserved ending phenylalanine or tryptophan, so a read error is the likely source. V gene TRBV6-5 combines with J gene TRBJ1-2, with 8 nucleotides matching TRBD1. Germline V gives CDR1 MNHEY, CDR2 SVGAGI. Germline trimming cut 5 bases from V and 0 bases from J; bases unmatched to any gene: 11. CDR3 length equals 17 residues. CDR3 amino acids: CASSTRTGSRTNYGYTS. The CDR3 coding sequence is TGTGCCAGCAGTACTCGGACAGGGTCGCGGACTAACTATGGCTACACCTCC.

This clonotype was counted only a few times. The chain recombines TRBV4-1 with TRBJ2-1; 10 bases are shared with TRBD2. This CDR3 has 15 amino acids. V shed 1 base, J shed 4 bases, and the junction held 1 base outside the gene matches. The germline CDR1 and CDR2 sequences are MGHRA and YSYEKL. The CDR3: CASSQAAGGYNEQFF. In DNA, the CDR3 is TGCGCCAGCAGCCAAGCAGCGGGAGGGTACAATGAGCAGTTCTTC.

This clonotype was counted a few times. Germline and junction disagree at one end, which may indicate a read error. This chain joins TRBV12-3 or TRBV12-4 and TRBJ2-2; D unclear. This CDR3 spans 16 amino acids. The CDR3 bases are TGTGCTAGCAGTCCCCATTTCGTGTCTGGCCCCGGGGAGCTGTTTTTT. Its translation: CASSPHFVSGPGELFF.